Presented here are 26 T cell receptor beta chains from one specimen sequenced in a study of blood T cell repertoires in COVID-19. Sequencing used immunoSEQ multiplex PCR; TCRdb keeps in-frame clones, though not all of them. The table shows around 250,000 clones, with more than 85% occurring only once. Sequencing was performed on PBMCs or T cells enriched from blood (not recorded which). The receptor set was obtained from a woman aged 45-65 years who had recovered from COVID-19.

The chain is built from TRBV19 and TRBJ1-1; 7 bases are a match to TRBD1. The CDR3 totals 14 residues. CDR1 is LNHDA, CDR2 SQIVND, per germline (reference sequence). V trimming: 5 bases; J trimming: 4 bases; junction bases outside the gene matches: 7. The CDR3 nucleotides are TGTGCCAGTAGTCCAGGGGACAGATTCACTGAAGCTTTCTTT. It translates to CASSPGDRFTEAFF.

The CDR3 is CASGFPARGNEQYF. Written as DNA, the CDR3 is TGTGCCAGCGGATTTCCTGCGCGGGGGAACGAGCAGTACTTC. The chain couples TRBV27 to TRBJ2-7, with 7 bases fitting TRBD2. Germline lookup yields CDR1 MNHEY and CDR2 SMNVEV (reference sequence). The ends lost 8 bases at V and 5 bases at J; junction bases unmatched: 12. This CDR3 is 14 amino acids long.

This sequence joins TRBV30 and TRBJ1-1, with TRBD1 as a possible D gene (6 bases). Trimming stripped 4 bases from V and 6 bases from J, with 9 bases between. Germline lookup yields CDR1 GTSNPN and CDR2 SVGIG (reference sequence). The CDR3 is made up of 11 amino acids. The CDR3 spells CAWKRGSEAFF. CDR3 coding DNA: TGTGCCTGGAAAAGGGGGTCTGAAGCTTTCTTT.

The chain uses TRBV15 and TRBJ2-7, with D tentatively TRBD2 (6 bases). The V end lost 3 bases, the J end lost 6 bases, and 18 bases lay between the germline ends. Germline V gene sequence: CDR1 LNHNV, CDR2 YYDKDF (reference sequence). The CDR3 loop spans 15 amino acids. This CDR3 is CATSRGGAGSGEQYF. CDR3 in DNA: TGTGCCACCAGCAGGGGGGGAGCCGGCTCCGGCGAGCAGTACTTC.

The count of this clone is one. The chain uses TRBV10-3 and TRBJ1-5; D remains ambiguous. Germline CDR1 and CDR2: ENHRY and SYGVKD. CDR3 length: 14 residues. Trimming removed 2 bases from V and 4 bases from J, with 9 bases in between. CDR3: CAISEGPLNQPQHF. For the CDR3, the DNA is TGTGCCATCAGTGAGGGGCCTCTTAATCAGCCCCAGCATTTT.

The chain combines TRBV30 with TRBJ2-2; D is unclear. The CDR3 extends over 14 amino acids. Germline-derived CDR1 and CDR2 are GTSNPN and SVGIG (reference sequence). V was clipped by 3 bases and J by 4 bases, with 12 bases between them. CDR3 in amino acids: CAWRSGFGTGELFF. In DNA, the CDR3 is TGTGCCTGGAGGAGTGGTTTTGGCACCGGGGAGCTGTTTTTT. The full variable domain, rest sourced from reference TRBV30 and TRBJ2-2, is SQTIHQWPATLVQPVGSPLSLECTVEGTSNPNLYWYRQAAGRGLQLLFYSVGIGQISSEVPQNLSASRPQDRQFILSSKKLLLSDSGFYLCAWRSGFGTGELFFGEGSRLTVL.

The rearrangement links TRBV23-1 to TRBJ1-1, with D perhaps TRBD1 (5 bases). TRBV23-1 is assigned to the ORF class and has an uncertain function. This CDR3 spans 14 amino acids. The V gene lost 8 bases and the J gene lost 3 bases, with 16 bases spanning the gap. The CDR3 loop reads CASRSQGGDTEAFF. The CDR3 bases are TGCGCCAGCCGATCTCAGGGAGGGGACACTGAAGCTTTCTTT.

The V call is TRBV5-1, the J call TRBJ1-1; D remains ambiguous. V lost 7 bases and J lost 1, with 14 bases in between. The germline V gene encodes CDR1 SGHRS and CDR2 YFSETQ. This CDR3 is built from 14 residues. The CDR3 loop is CASHQSQANTEAFF. The CDR3, as DNA: TGCGCCAGCCACCAATCCCAAGCGAACACTGAAGCTTTCTTT. Full variable domain (rest looked up from reference TRBV5-1 and TRBJ1-1): KAGVTQTPRYLIKTRGQQVTLSCSPISGHRSVSWYQQTPGQGLQFLFEYFSETQRNKGNFPGRFSGRQFSNSRSEMNVSTLELGDSALYLCASHQSQANTEAFFGQGTRLTVV.

This chain uses TRBV27 with TRBJ2-5; D is perhaps TRBD2 (5 bases). The V and J ends lost 3 bases and 0 bases respectively, with 8 bases between them. The CDR3 spans 14 residues. The germline V gene has CDR1 MNHEY and CDR2 SMNVEV (reference sequence). CDR3 loop: CASSFSGDQETQYF. The CDR3 nucleotides are TGTGCCAGCAGTTTCTCCGGGGACCAAGAGACCCAGTACTTC.

V is TRBV5-1 and J is TRBJ2-5, with D hard to call. Germline V gives CDR1 SGHRS, CDR2 YFSETQ. The V gene lost 5 bases and the J gene lost 1 base, with 9 bases spanning the gap. The CDR3 is 13 residues long. CDR3 nucleotides: TGCGCCAGCAGGCCGAGGCCCCAAGAGACCCAGTACTTC. It encodes CASRPRPQETQYF.

V gene TRBV5-1 combines with J gene TRBJ1-2; tentatively, D is TRBD1 (6 bases). Per the germline V gene, CDR1 is SGHRS and CDR2 is YFSETQ. Trimming cost V 4 bases and J 8 bases, with 18 bases left between them. CDR3 length: 14 residues. As DNA, the CDR3 is TGCGCCAGCAGCCCAGACGGGGGGCTTCGCGGCTACACCTTC. Amino acids: CASSPDGGLRGYTF.

The rearrangement joins TRBV6-5 to TRBJ2-5; TRBD2 is a possible D gene (8 bases). Trimming pared 10 bases from V and 4 bases from J, leaving 13 bases between. The CDR3 consists of 12 residues. Germline CDR1 MNHEY, CDR2 SVGAGI. CDR3 bases: TGTGCCACCCGGGAGGGGGCAGAGACCCAGTACTTC. It codes for CATREGAETQYF.

The chain couples TRBV7-9 to TRBJ1-4; TRBD1 matches 7 bases. V was clipped by 4 bases and J by 5 bases; unmatched bases: 4. The CDR3 covers 14 residues. CDR1 and CDR2 (germline): SEHNR, FQNEAQ (reference sequence). The CDR3, as DNA: TGTGCCAGCAGCTCCCGGGACAGCAATGAAAAACTGTTTTTT. Translated: CASSSRDSNEKLFF.

V usage is TRBV27 and J usage is TRBJ2-1; TRBD2 agrees at 7 bases. The CDR3 loop spans 15 amino acids. Germline assignment: CDR1 MNHEY and CDR2 SMNVEV (reference sequence). V shed 4 bases, J shed 9 bases, and the junction held 12 bases outside the gene matches. CDR3 in DNA: TGTGCCAGCAGTTCGTCAATAGCGGGCGGGGGTGAGCAGTTCTTC. Protein: CASSSSIAGGGEQFF.

V is TRBV18 and J is TRBJ2-7; 7 nucleotides match TRBD1. Germline lookup yields CDR1 KGHSH and CDR2 LQKENI. CDR3 length: 14 residues. V gave up 3 bases and J gave up 0 bases; unmatched junction bases: 2. CDR3: CASSPGTASYEQYF. The CDR3 coding sequence is TGTGCCAGCTCACCCGGGACAGCCTCCTACGAGCAGTACTTC.

V gene TRBV11-2 combines with J gene TRBJ2-3, with 7 bases matching TRBD2. The CDR3 extends over 15 amino acids. The junction had 10 bases not matched to a gene; V was cut back by 1 base and J by 9 bases. CDR1 is SGHAT and CDR2 is FQNNGV in the germline V gene. The CDR3 nucleotides are TGTGCCAGCAGCTTAGGACCCATTACTAGCGCCACGCAGTATTTT. Translation gives CASSLGPITSATQYF.

J is TRBJ2-4 and V is TRBV5-1; no reliable D call. V was shortened by 2 bases and J by 1 base, with 7 bases between the two germline ends. Per germline, CDR1 SGHRS and CDR2 YFSETQ. CDR3 length equals 14 residues. This CDR3 is CASSFDGAKNIQYF. The CDR3 bases are TGCGCCAGCAGCTTTGACGGGGCCAAAAACATTCAGTACTTC. Looking up the rest from reference TRBV5-1 and TRBJ2-4 gives the full variable domain: KAGVTQTPRYLIKTRGQQVTLSCSPISGHRSVSWYQQTPGQGLQFLFEYFSETQRNKGNFPGRFSGRQFSNSRSEMNVSTLELGDSALYLCASSFDGAKNIQYFGAGTRLSVL.

J is TRBJ2-5 and V is TRBV27, with no clear D. Trimming left V 2 bases short and J 4 bases short, with 14 bases between. The CDR3 loop spans 15 amino acids. CDR1 MNHEY and CDR2 SMNVEV come from the germline V gene (reference sequence). CDR3 region: CASSLSFRLGETQYF. The CDR3 nucleotides read TGTGCCAGCAGTTTAAGTTTTAGGCTAGGAGAGACCCAGTACTTC.

V gene TRBV5-5 combines with J gene TRBJ2-5; weak D call: TRBD2 (6 bases). This CDR3 is 13 amino acids long. The V gene lost 7 bases and the J gene lost 3 bases, with 13 bases spanning the gap. Germline V CDR1 and CDR2: SGHKS, YYEKEE (reference sequence). CDR3 sequence (DNA): TGTGCCAGCGGAATTGTAGCGGAAGAGACCCAGTACTTC. Residues: CASGIVAEETQYF.

The chain employs TRBV11-2 and TRBJ2-7, with 13 positions matching TRBD2. This CDR3 comprises 14 residues. CDR1 is SGHAT and CDR2 is FQNNGV in the germline V gene. Trimming cost V 5 bases and J 9 bases; bases outside gene matches: 7. Here the CDR3 DNA reads TGTGCCAGCAGCGCCGGGACTAGCGGGATGAGGCAGTACTTC. It is translated as CASSAGTSGMRQYF.

The chain recombines TRBV28 with TRBJ2-1; 13 bases are shared with TRBD2. CDR1 MDHEN and CDR2 SYDVKM come from the germline V gene. V was clipped by 3 bases and J by 3 bases; unmatched bases: 11. The CDR3 runs to 19 residues. For the CDR3, the DNA is TGTGCCAGCAGTTTTTTCCCCGGGACTAGCGGGAAAGTCTACAATGAGCAGTTCTTC. Encoded protein: CASSFFPGTSGKVYNEQFF.

This clone came up once. The chain combines TRBV5-1 with TRBJ2-7; 9 nucleotides match TRBD2. The CDR3 length is 14 residues. The J segment lost 2 bases and the V segment lost 5 bases, leaving 5 bases of the junction unmatched. CDR1 and CDR2 (germline): SGHRS, YFSETQ. DNA for the CDR3: TGCGCCAGCAGACACTCTAGCGGGACCTACGAGCAGTACTTC. It encodes CASRHSSGTYEQYF.

The chain recombines TRBV7-2 with TRBJ2-1; TRBD2 might be the D (5 bases). The CDR3 runs to 13 residues. Trimming cost V 3 bases and J 3 bases, with 6 bases left between them. Germline V gives CDR1 SGHTA, CDR2 FQGNSA. CDR3 protein: CASSFGGYNEQFF. The CDR3 bases are TGTGCCAGCAGCTTCGGAGGCTACAATGAGCAGTTCTTC. Filled out from reference TRBV7-2 and TRBJ2-1, the complete variable domain reads GAGVSQSPSNKVTEKGKDVELRCDPISGHTALYWYRQSLGQGLEFLIYFQGNSAPDKSGLPSDRFSAERTGGSVSTLTIQRTQQEDSAVYLCASSFGGYNEQFFGPGTRLTVL.

This rearrangement joins TRBV5-4 to TRBJ2-5; 8 bases fit TRBD2. The CDR3 runs 16 residues. J gave up 7 bases and V 5 bases, and 16 bases lay outside the gene matches. CDR1 SGHNT and CDR2 YYREEE come from the germline V gene (reference sequence). The CDR3 DNA reads TGTGCCAGCAGTTCCAAAAAGTCCGGGAGGGCGTGGACCCAGTACTTC. This translates into CASSSKKSGRAWTQYF.

The rearrangement links TRBV19 to TRBJ2-1, with D unclear. The length of the CDR3 is 13 residues. V was shortened by 8 bases and J by 4 bases, with 12 bases between the two germline ends. In germline, CDR1 is LNHDA, CDR2 SQIVND (reference sequence). CDR3 amino acids: CASRSPFYNEQFF. In DNA, the CDR3 is TGTGCCAGTCGAAGCCCCTTTTACAATGAGCAGTTCTTC.

The chain links TRBV5-4 to TRBJ1-6; 9 bases are shared with TRBD1. This CDR3 is 15 amino acids long. Germline CDR1 reads SGHNT; CDR2 reads YYREEE (reference sequence). Trimming cost V 3 bases and J 7 bases; bases outside gene matches: 5. The CDR3 protein is CASSSGQGRNSPLHF. DNA for the CDR3: TGTGCCAGCAGCTCAGGACAGGGGAGGAATTCACCCCTCCACTTT.